One and the same sample provided the 10 T cell receptor beta chains below, sequenced in a study of blood T cell repertoires in COVID-19. Sequencing was performed with immunoSEQ multiplex PCR; in TCRdb, only in-frame clones are kept and a portion is missing. The table includes 100,000 or so clones, 80% to 85% detected once. Sequencing input: peripheral blood. Receptor source: a man older than 75 with acute or convalescent COVID-19.

V gene TRBV7-9 combines with J gene TRBJ2-3; 11 bases line up with TRBD2. Germline V CDR1 and CDR2: SEHNR, FQNEAQ (reference sequence). The CDR3 has 14 residues. V shed 4 bases, J shed 5 bases, and the junction held 2 bases outside the gene matches. The CDR3 reads CASSSGLAGDTQYF. The DNA of the CDR3 is TGTGCCAGCAGCTCAGGACTAGCGGGAGATACGCAGTATTTT. Together with reference TRBV7-9 and TRBJ2-3, the CDR3 gives the full variable domain: DTGVSQNPRHKITKRGQNVTFRCDPISEHNRLYWYRQTLGQGPEFLTYFQNEAQLEKSRLLSDRFSAERPKGSFSTLEIQRTEQGDSAMYLCASSSGLAGDTQYFGPGTRLTVL.

Only one count was recorded for this clone. The chain carries TRBV18 and TRBJ1-2; possible D gene TRBD1, 6 bases. The CDR3 has 13 residues. Germline CDR1 and CDR2: KGHSH and LQKENI. Trimming left V 0 bases short and J 7 bases short, with 9 bases between. The CDR3 region has the DNA TGTGCCAGCTCACCACCAGGGGGAGTTGGCTACACCTTC. As protein: CASSPPGGVGYTF.

This clone was found once. The rearrangement joins TRBV7-3 to TRBJ1-1; D is ambiguous. V was trimmed by 5 bases and J by 0 bases, leaving 10 bases between them. The CDR3 runs 14 residues. Germline assignment: CDR1 SGHTA and CDR2 FQGTGA. CDR3 nucleotides: TGTGCCAGCAGCCCTAATAGTCTGAACACTGAAGCTTTCTTT. Protein: CASSPNSLNTEAFF.

The chain is built from TRBV9 and TRBJ2-5, with D perhaps matching TRBD2 (7 bases). This CDR3 comprises 20 residues. With 0 bases removed from V and 4 bases from J, the gap between germline ends came to 28 bases. Germline V gene sequence: CDR1 SGDLS, CDR2 YYNGEE. CDR3 amino acids: CASSVGPNHKGGQGRETQYF. The CDR3 DNA reads TGTGCCAGCAGCGTAGGACCTAACCACAAGGGGGGGCAAGGTCGAGAGACCCAGTACTTC. Full variable domain (remainder filled in from reference TRBV9 and TRBJ2-5): DSGVTQTPKHLITATGQRVTLRCSPRSGDLSVYWYQQSLDQGLQFLIQYYNGEERAKGNILERFSAQQFPDLHSELNLSSLELGDSALYFCASSVGPNHKGGQGRETQYFGPGTRLLVL.

This clone has more than one count but fewer than ten. V and J are TRBV20-1 and TRBJ2-2; a possible D gene is TRBD1 (6 bases). V dropped 3 bases and J dropped 1 base, with 9 bases sitting between them. The CDR3 loop spans 14 amino acids. CDR1 and CDR2 (germline): DFQATT, SNEGSKA (reference sequence). CDR3 sequence: CSASGRGNTGELFF. CDR3 coding DNA: TGCAGTGCTAGTGGCAGGGGGAACACCGGGGAGCTGTTTTTT.

This clone came up a few times. CDR3 DNA: TGTGCCAGCAGTTCGACAGGGTACGAGCAGTACTTC. Its protein product is CASSSTGYEQYF. The rearrangement joins TRBV12-3 or TRBV12-4 to TRBJ2-7; 7 nucleotides agree with TRBD1. V dropped 4 bases and J dropped 4; count of bases not matched to a gene: 1. The CDR3 has 12 residues.

This clone was detected only once. V and J are TRBV5-1 and TRBJ2-3, with D possibly matching TRBD2 (5 bases). Germline CDR1 reads SGHRS; CDR2 reads YFSETQ. This CDR3 region has 14 residues. The ends were cut back, 4 bases at V and 4 bases at J, with 13 bases in the middle. Here the CDR3 DNA reads TGCGCCAGCAGCATAAACAGCGGAGCAGATACGCAGTATTTT. It codes for CASSINSGADTQYF.

The gene calls are TRBV5-1 and TRBJ2-3; TRBD2 agrees at 11 bases. The CDR3 runs 17 residues. Germline V gene lookup returns CDR1 SGHRS and CDR2 YFSETQ. V was clipped by 1 base and J by 2 bases; unmatched bases: 6. Written as DNA, the CDR3 is TGCGCCAGCAGCTTGACTCTAGCGGGAGGATCCACAGATACGCAGTATTTT. Its protein is CASSLTLAGGSTDTQYF.

V gene TRBV18 combines with J gene TRBJ1-6; D is perhaps TRBD1 (6 bases). The V and J ends lost 1 base and 6 bases respectively, with 10 bases between them. The CDR3 loop spans 15 amino acids. Germline assignment: CDR1 KGHSH and CDR2 LQKENI. This CDR3 is CASSPQQGSNSPLHF. In DNA, the CDR3 is TGTGCCAGCTCACCACAGCAGGGGTCTAATTCACCCCTCCACTTT.

V usage is TRBV12-5 and J usage is TRBJ2-3; TRBD1 matches 10 bases. Looked up from germline, CDR1 is LGHNT and CDR2 is FRNRAP. V lost 4 bases to trimming and J lost 0 bases; unmatched junction nucleotides: 1. This CDR3 contains 15 residues. Here the CDR3 DNA reads TGTGCTAGTGGTTGGGGACAGGGGAGCACAGATACGCAGTATTTT. Amino acids: CASGWGQGSTDTQYF. Full variable domain (missing parts from reference TRBV12-5 and TRBJ2-3): DARVTQTPRHKVTEMGQEVTMRCQPILGHNTVFWYRQTMMQGLELLAYFRNRAPLDDSGMPKDRFSAEMPDATLATLKIQPSEPRDSAVYFCASGWGQGSTDTQYFGPGTRLTVL.